This T cell receptor (beta chain) emerged from a study of CD8+ T cells in alopecia areata listed by TCRdb under 2018. A note on the overall study: Treated patients were enrolled in an open-label pilot trial of oral tofacitinib at 5 to 10 mg twice daily for moderate-to-severe alopecia areata. The RNA source kit depended on sample type: the PAXgene miRNA kit for fixed scalp, the miRNeasy kit for PBMCs, and the RNeasy kit for mouse skin. Amplification of TCRbeta CDR3 regions was done by immunoSEQ multiplex PCR using 35 Vbeta forward primers and 13 Jbeta reverse primers. Scalp clonality was compared across normal scalp (n=4), patchy alopecia areata scalp (n=8), and alopecia totalis/universalis scalp (n=8). Scalp tissue and sorted CD4+ and CD8+ peripheral blood T cells from patchy and totalis/universalis alopecia areata patients and from healthy controls were covered by human TCRbeta sequencing. High-throughput TCRbeta sequencing was used to examine T cell clonal expansion in alopecia areata in both the C3H/HeJ mouse model and human patients. Patients received tofacitinib for 6 to 18 months and were then followed off drug for 6 months to check for delayed response and recurrence. Biopsies were taken from tofacitinib-treated patients at baseline and at 4 and 24 weeks of treatment, and a later scalp biopsy was taken in several of the tofacitinib-treated patients.

Study-level results and caveats: TCR sequences shared between patients were less clear than in mice, possibly partly because of HLA diversity in the patient population. Compared with normal scalp, lesional scalp, particularly in alopecia totalis/universalis, had higher clonality and more expanded CD8+ clones, which suggests antigenic drive. Scalp TCR repertoire analysis is complicated because resident alphabeta T cells in normal human skin are also sequenced, whereas mouse skin is dominated by gammadelta T cells.

Regarding this clone: The antigen this receptor binds is unknown. No much larger clone is present one base from it, and per-base qualities are unavailable.

The CDR3 holds 15 amino acids from the cysteine to the phenylalanine. The DNA shown is the 45-base CDR3, in frame from base 1. V sheds 7 bases and J sheds 0 bases, leaving 16 bases between their ends. Taken from the germline V gene, the CDR1 and CDR2 loops are SQVTM and ANQGSEA. Read against the paper, the sample's time point label means: baseline before oral tofacitinib. Peripheral blood and lesional scalp punch biopsies were obtained from patients with alopecia areata. PBMCs were isolated by density centrifugation and stained for CD3, CD4 and CD8, and CD4+ and CD8+ T cells were sorted on a FACSAria. Library construction relied on the immunoSEQ multiplex PCR assay. RNA was extracted from all samples and reverse transcribed into cDNA, which served as template for TCR sequencing. SuperScript III was used for first-strand cDNA synthesis, primed with a 2:1 mix of oligo-dT and random hexamers. A synthetic immune receptor repertoire was used to measure amplification bias, and any remaining bias was corrected computationally. On the authors' methods: Raw reads were preprocessed to remove errors, and CDR3 was defined according to IMGT conventions as the region from the conserved cysteine to phenylalanine. Clonality was computed as 1 minus the Shannon entropy, with the entropy normalized by log2 of the number of productive unique TCRs. CD4 or CD8 identity of scalp clones was inferred by cross-referencing scalp TCRbeta sequences with sorted blood CD4 and CD8 repertoires. TCRdb holds this immuneACCESS table with in-frame rearrangements only. Some clones are missing; in checked studies, unresolved V genes explain under half, and the rest has no known cause. The V and J calls and clone size were taken over from that table, and D and trimming were inferred from the DNA. The sample table records 150,000 to 200,000 clones; about 72% of these occur just once. The ten largest make up about an eighth of the sample.

The sequence joins TRBV29-1 to TRBJ2-4; TRBD2 is a possible D gene, resting on 6 matching bases. The TCR originated in a human donor with alopecia areata. The sample consisted of CD8+ T cells sorted from blood, taken at week 0. The CDR3 is CSAMGGQLAKNIQYF. The DNA reads TGCAGCGCCATGGGGGGTCAGCTAGCCAAAAACATTCAGTACTTC.